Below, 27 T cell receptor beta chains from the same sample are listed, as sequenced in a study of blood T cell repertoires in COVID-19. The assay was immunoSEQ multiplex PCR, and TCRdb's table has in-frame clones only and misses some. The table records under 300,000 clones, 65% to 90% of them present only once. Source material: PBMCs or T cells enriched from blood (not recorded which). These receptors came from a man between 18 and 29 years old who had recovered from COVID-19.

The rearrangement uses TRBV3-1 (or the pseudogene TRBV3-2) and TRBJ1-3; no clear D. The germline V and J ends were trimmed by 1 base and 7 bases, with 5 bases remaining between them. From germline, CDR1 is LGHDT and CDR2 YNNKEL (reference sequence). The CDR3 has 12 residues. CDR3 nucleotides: TGTGCCAGCAGCCAAGCCCCGAACACCATATATTTT. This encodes CASSQAPNTIYF.

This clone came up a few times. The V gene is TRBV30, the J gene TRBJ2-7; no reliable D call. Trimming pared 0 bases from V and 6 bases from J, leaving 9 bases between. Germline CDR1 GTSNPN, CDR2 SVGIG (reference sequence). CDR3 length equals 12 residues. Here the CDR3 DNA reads TGTGCCTGGAGTGTAGGAAGAGGCGAGCAGTACTTC. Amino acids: CAWSVGRGEQYF.

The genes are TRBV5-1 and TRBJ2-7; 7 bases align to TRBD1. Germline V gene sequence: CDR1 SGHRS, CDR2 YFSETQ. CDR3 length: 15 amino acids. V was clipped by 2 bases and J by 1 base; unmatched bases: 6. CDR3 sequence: CASSFSLDRSYEQYF. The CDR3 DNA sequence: TGCGCCAGCAGCTTTTCCCTGGACAGGTCCTACGAGCAGTACTTC.

CDR3 DNA: TGTGCCACCAGTGACTCACCGACTAGCGGGCTTCACCAAGGGGCCTACAATGAGCAGTTCTTC. It translates to CATSDSPTSGLHQGAYNEQFF. The chain carries TRBV24-1 and TRBJ2-1; 10 bases are shared with TRBD2. CDR1 and CDR2 from the germline V gene are KGHDR and SFDVKD. The CDR3 runs 21 residues. V lost 4 bases and J lost 2; bases outside the gene matches: 19.

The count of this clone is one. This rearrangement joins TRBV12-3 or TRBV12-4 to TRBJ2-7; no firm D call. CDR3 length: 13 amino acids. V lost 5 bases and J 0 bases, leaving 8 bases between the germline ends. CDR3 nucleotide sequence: TGTGCCAGCAGTACAGTGAACTCCTACGAGCAGTACTTC. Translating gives CASSTVNSYEQYF.

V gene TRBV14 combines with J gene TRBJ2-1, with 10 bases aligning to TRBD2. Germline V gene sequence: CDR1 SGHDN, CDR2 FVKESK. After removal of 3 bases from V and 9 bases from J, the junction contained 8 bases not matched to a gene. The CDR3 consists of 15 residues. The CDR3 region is CASSQLAGVRSEQFF. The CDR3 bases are TGTGCCAGCAGCCAGCTAGCGGGAGTTCGAAGTGAGCAGTTCTTC.

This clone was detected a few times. This CDR3 is CASGPGPGGEQYF. The CDR3 nucleotides read TGTGCTAGTGGCCCCGGGCCGGGGGGCGAGCAGTACTTC. The chain has TRBV12-5 and TRBJ2-7; 7 positions match TRBD2. Germline V gene lookup returns CDR1 LGHNT and CDR2 FRNRAP. The ends lost 6 bases at V and 6 bases at J; junction bases unmatched: 8. This CDR3 contains 13 residues.

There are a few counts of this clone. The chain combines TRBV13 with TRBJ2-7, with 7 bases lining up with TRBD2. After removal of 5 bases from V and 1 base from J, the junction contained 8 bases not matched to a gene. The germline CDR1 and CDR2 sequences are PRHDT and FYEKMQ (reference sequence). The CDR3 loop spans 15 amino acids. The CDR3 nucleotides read TGTGCCAGCAGCCCCCGGGGGGAAGGATCCTACGAGCAGTACTTC. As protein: CASSPRGEGSYEQYF.

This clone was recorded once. CDR3 nucleotides: TGTGCCAGCAGCTTACAGGGGCCGGGGACTGAAGCTTTCTTT. Translated: CASSLQGPGTEAFF. V gene TRBV7-2 combines with J gene TRBJ1-1, with a tentative D call TRBD1 (6 bases). Trimming removed 2 bases at V and 5 bases at J, with 12 bases between. The CDR3 extends over 14 amino acids. The germline V gene has CDR1 SGHTA and CDR2 FQGNSA.

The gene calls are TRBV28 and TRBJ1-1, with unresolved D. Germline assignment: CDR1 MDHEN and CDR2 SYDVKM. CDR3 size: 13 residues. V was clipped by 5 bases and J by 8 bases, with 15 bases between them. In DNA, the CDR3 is TGTGCCAGCAGTCTCGGACTGGAGAAAGAAGCTTTCTTT. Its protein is CASSLGLEKEAFF.

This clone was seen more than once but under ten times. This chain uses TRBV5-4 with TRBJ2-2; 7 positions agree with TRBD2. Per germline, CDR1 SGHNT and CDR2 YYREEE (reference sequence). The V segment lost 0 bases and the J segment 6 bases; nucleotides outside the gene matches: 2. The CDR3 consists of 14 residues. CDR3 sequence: CASSLELAPGELFF. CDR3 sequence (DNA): TGTGCCAGCAGCTTGGAACTAGCGCCCGGGGAGCTGTTTTTT.

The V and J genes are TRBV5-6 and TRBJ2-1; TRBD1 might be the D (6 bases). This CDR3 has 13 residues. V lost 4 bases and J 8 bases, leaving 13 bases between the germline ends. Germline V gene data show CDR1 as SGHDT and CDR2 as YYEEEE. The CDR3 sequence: CASSPQGRDEQFF. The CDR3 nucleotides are TGTGCCAGCAGCCCGCAGGGGCGGGATGAGCAGTTCTTC.

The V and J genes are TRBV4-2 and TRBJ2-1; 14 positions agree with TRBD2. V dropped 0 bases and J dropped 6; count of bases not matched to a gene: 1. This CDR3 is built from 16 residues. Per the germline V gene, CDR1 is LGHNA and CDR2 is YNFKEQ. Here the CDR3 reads CASSQDGLAGGNEQFF. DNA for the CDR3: TGTGCCAGCAGCCAAGATGGACTAGCGGGAGGCAATGAGCAGTTCTTC.

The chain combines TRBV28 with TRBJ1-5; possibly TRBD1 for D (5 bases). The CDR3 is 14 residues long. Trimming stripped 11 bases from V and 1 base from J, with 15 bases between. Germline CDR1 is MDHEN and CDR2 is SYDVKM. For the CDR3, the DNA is TGTGCCGGAAGTACAGGTGGGAGCAATCAGCCCCAGCATTTT. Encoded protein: CAGSTGGSNQPQHF.

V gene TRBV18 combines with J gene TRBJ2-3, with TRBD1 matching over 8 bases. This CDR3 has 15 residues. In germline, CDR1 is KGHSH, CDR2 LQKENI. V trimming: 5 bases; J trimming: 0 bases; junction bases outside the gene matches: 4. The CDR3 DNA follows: TGTGCCAGCTCAACCAGGGGGCTAAGCACAGATACGCAGTATTTT. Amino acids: CASSTRGLSTDTQYF.

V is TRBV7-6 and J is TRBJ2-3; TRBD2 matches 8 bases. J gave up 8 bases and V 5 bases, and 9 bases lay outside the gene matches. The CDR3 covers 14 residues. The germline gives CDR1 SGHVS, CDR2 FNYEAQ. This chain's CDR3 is CASSPSGSGGTQYF. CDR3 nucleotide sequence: TGTGCCAGCAGCCCCTCAGGGAGCGGGGGTACGCAGTATTTT.

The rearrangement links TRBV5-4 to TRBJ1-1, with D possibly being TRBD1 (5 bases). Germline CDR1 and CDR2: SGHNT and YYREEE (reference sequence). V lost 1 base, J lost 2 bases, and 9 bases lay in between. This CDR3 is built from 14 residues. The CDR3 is CASSLWTLNTEAFF. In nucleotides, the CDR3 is TGTGCCAGCAGCTTGTGGACACTTAACACTGAAGCTTTCTTT. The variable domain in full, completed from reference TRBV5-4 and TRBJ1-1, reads ETGVTQSPTHLIKTRGQQVTLRCSSQSGHNTVSWYQQALGQGPQFIFQYYREEENGRGNFPPRFSGLQFPNYSSELNVNALELDDSALYLCASSLWTLNTEAFFGQGTRLTVV.

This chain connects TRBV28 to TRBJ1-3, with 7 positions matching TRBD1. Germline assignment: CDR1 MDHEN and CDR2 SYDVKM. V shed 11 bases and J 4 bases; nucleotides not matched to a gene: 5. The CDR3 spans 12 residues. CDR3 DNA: TGTGCCGGAAGGACAGGCGGAAACACCATATATTTT. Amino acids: CAGRTGGNTIYF.

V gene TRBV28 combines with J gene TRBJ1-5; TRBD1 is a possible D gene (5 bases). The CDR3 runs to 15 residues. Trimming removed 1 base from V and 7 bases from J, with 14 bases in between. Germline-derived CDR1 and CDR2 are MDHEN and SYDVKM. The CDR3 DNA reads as TGTGCCAGCAGTTTATCGACAGTATCAAGGCAGCCCCAGCATTTT. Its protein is CASSLSTVSRQPQHF.

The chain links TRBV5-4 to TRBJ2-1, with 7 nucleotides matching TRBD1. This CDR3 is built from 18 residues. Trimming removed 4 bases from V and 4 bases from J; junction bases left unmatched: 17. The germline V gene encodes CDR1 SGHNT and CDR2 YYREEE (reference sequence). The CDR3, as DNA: TGTGCCAGCAGCCCGACTCCCGGACGGACAGGTAGATACAATGAGCAGTTCTTC. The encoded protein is CASSPTPGRTGRYNEQFF.

The CDR3 loop reads CAGRKAGDQPQHF. CDR3 nucleotides: TGTGCCGGAAGGAAGGCGGGAGATCAGCCCCAGCATTTT. The rearrangement uses TRBV6-5 and TRBJ1-5; D unresolved. This CDR3 is built from 13 residues. Germline CDR1 and CDR2: MNHEY and SVGAGI. Trimming removed 11 bases at V and 5 bases at J, with 16 bases between.

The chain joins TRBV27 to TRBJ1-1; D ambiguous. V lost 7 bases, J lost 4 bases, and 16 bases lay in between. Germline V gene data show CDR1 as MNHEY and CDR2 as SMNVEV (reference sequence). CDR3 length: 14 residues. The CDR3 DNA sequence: TGTGCCAGCACTGAAGGACCGGGAACCACTGAAGCTTTCTTT. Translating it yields CASTEGPGTTEAFF.

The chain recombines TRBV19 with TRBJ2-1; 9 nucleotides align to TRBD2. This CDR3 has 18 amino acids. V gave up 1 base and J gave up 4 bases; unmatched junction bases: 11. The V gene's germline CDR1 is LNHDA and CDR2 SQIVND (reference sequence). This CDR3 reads CASSIVGGRASRYNEQFF. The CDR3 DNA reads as TGTGCCAGTAGTATAGTGGGCGGGAGGGCCTCGCGATACAATGAGCAGTTCTTC.

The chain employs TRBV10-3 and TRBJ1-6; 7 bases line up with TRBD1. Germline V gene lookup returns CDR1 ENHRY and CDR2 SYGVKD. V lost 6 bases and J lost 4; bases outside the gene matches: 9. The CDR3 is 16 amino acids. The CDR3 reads CAISQDRDSYNSPLHF. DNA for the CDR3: TGTGCCATCAGCCAAGACAGGGATTCTTATAATTCACCCCTCCACTTT.

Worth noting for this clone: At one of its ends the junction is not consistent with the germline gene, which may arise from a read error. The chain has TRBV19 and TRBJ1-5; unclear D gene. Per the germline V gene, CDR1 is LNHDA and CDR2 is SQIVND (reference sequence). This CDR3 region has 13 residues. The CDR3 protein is CASSIGTNQPQRF. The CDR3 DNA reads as TGTGCCAGTAGTATAGGTACCAATCAGCCCCAGCGTTTT.

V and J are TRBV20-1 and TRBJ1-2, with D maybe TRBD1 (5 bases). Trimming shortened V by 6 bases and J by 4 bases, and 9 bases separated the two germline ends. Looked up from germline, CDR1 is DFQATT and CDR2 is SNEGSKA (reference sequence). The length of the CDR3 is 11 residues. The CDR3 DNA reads TGCAGTGCCATGACAGTCTATGGCTACACCTTC. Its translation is CSAMTVYGYTF.

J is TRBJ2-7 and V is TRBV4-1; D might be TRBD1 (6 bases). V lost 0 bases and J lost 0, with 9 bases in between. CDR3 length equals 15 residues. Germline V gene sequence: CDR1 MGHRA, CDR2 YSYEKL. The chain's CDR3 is CASSQETGSSYEQYF. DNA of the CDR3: TGCGCCAGCAGCCAAGAAACAGGGAGCTCCTACGAGCAGTACTTC.